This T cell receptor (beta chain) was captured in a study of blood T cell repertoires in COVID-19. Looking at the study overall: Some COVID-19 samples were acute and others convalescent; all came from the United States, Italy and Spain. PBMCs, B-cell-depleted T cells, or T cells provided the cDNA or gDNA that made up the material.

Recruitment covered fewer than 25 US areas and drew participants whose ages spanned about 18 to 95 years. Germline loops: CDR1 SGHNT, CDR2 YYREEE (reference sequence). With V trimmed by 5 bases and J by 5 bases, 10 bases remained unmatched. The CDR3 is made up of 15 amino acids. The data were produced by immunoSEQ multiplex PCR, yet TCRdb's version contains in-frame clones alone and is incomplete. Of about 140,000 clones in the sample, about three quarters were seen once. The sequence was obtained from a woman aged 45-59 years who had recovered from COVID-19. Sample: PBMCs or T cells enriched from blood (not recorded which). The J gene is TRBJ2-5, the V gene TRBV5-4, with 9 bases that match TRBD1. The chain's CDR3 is CASRHLTGGAETQYF. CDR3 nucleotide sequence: TGTGCCAGCAGACACCTAACAGGGGGCGCGGAGACCCAGTACTTC.